This T cell receptor beta chain was profiled in a study of HIV-infected children after antiretroviral therapy interruption. Study context: In continuous treatment, analyzed samples were from weeks 0, 48 and 150.

Specified treatment: PENTA 11 planned treatment interruption arm or continuous ART arm. Cryopreserved PBMC samples required at least 5 million viable cells. RNA-based 3' RACE libraries used unique molecular identifiers. MiXCR, run by TCRdb on the 3' RACE reads, gives a single entry per CDR3 protein. The data show fewer than 45,000 distinct CDR3 sequences, with around 7% seen just once and about 0.91% held by the top ten. Whole-study results and caveats: The Gini coefficient of naive CD4+ repertoires rose, returning to baseline by 3 years.

In germline, CDR1 is SGHDN, CDR2 FVKESK. J was trimmed by 4 bases and V by 4 bases; bases with no gene match: 3. This CDR3 comprises 15 residues. This clonotype was detected many times. Its antigen is unidentified. This TCR came from a pool of human donors with HIV. This rearrangement joins TRBV14 to TRBJ2-5; 13 bases map to TRBD2. Material: CD45RA+ CD4+ T cells from PBMCs, pooled from several time points, obtained from a donor given antiretroviral therapy, either interrupted or continuous. The sample's subset: naive CD4+ CD45RA+ CD45RO- T cells. The CDR3 coding sequence is TGTGCCAGCAGCCCCCGGACTAGCGGGGGAGAGACCCAGTACTTC. Its protein product is CASSPRTSGGETQYF.